A selection of T cell receptor beta chains follows, all from one sample in a study of regulatory T cells in long-lasting Graves disease. TCRdb redid the calling of the multiplex PCR reads with MiXCR, one entry per CDR3 protein. Of 350,000 to 450,000 distinct CDR3 sequences detected, around 20% appear once; the ten largest clones hold roughly 20%. The source material was peripheral blood mononuclear cells (PBMCs), sampled when the disease was refractory, from a patient treated with antithyroid drugs. All receptors come from a female donor with Graves disease. Both conserved end residues are part of each CDR3. Each record gives: D gene, clone size, V gene, J gene, CDR3 DNA, CDR3 protein. D genes are given only for firm matches. Some rows mark clone size as missing; the rest say once, few, many or name a class of expanded clone.

d_call: .
clone_size: .
v_call: TRBV5-6
j_call: TRBJ2-5
cdr3_nt: TGTGCCAGCAGCTTAGGATTCGAGACCCAGTACTTC
cdr3_aa: CASSLGFETQYF

d_call: TRBD1
clone_size: .
v_call: TRBV30
j_call: TRBJ1-1
cdr3_nt: TGTGCCTGGATGACAGGGGACTTTCACACTGAAGCTTTCTTT
cdr3_aa: CAWMTGDFHTEAFF

d_call: TRBD2
clone_size: once
v_call: TRBV6-2/TRBV6-3
j_call: TRBJ2-1
cdr3_nt: TGTGCCAGCAGTTACGAGGGCGGACTAGCGGGTTTCTACAATGAGCAGTTCTTC
cdr3_aa: CASSYEGGLAGFYNEQFF

d_call: .
clone_size: few
v_call: TRBV11-2
j_call: TRBJ2-7
cdr3_nt: TGTGCCAGCAGCTTAGTGGGTAACCCGCTCGAGCAGTACTTC
cdr3_aa: CASSLVGNPLEQYF

d_call: TRBD1
clone_size: .
v_call: TRBV19
j_call: TRBJ2-5
cdr3_nt: TGTGCCAGTAGTATCCTACAGGGGGCGCGGGAGACCCAGTACTTC
cdr3_aa: CASSILQGARETQYF

d_call: TRBD1
clone_size: .
v_call: TRBV3-1
j_call: TRBJ2-7
cdr3_nt: TGTGCCAGCAGCCTCCCAGGGGGCAACGAGCAGTACTTC
cdr3_aa: CASSLPGGNEQYF

d_call: .
clone_size: .
v_call: TRBV19
j_call: TRBJ1-2
cdr3_nt: TGTGCCAGTTCGGAGGAATACTATGGCTACACCTTC
cdr3_aa: CASSEEYYGYTF

d_call: .
clone_size: .
v_call: TRBV6-1
j_call: TRBJ2-3
cdr3_nt: TGTGCCAGCAGGTTCGGGGGAACAGATACGCAGTATTTT
cdr3_aa: CASRFGGTDTQYF

d_call: TRBD2
clone_size: .
v_call: TRBV5-1
j_call: TRBJ2-4
cdr3_nt: TGCGCCAGCAGCTTCACACTAGCGGGAACGGGAGACATTCAGTACTTC
cdr3_aa: CASSFTLAGTGDIQYF

d_call: TRBD1
clone_size: many
v_call: TRBV5-1
j_call: TRBJ1-2
cdr3_nt: TGCGCCAGCAGCCCGTTCGGACAGGGAAGCTATGGCTACACCTTC
cdr3_aa: CASSPFGQGSYGYTF